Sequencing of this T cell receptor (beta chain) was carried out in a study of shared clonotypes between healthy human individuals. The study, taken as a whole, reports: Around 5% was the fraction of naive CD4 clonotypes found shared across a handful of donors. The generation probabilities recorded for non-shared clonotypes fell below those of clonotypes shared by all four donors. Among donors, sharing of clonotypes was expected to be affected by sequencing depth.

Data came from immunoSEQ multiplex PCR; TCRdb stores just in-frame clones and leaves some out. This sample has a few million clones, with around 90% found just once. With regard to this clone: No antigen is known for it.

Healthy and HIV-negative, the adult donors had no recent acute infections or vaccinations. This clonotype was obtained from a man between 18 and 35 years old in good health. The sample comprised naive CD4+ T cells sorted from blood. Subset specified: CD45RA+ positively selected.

The CDR3 DNA reads as TGTGCCAGCCAGCGTGCGGGGGGGGCCGCGAATGAGCAGTTCTTC. Amino acids: CASQRAGGAANEQFF. V and J are TRBV13 and TRBJ2-1; 9 positions match TRBD2. The V gene's germline CDR1 is PRHDT and CDR2 FYEKMQ (reference sequence). The V and J ends lost 8 bases and 7 bases, in that order; junction bases with no gene match: 12. CDR3 length: 15 amino acids.